One and the same sample provided the 13 T cell receptor beta chains below, sequenced in a study of OX40 agonist ivuxolimab in advanced cancers. TCRdb keeps only in-frame clones here, not all; method: immunoSEQ multiplex PCR. The sample yields around 19,000 clones, less than 90% seen once. Source: CD4+ or CD8+ T cells sorted from blood, taken in a trial of the OX40 agonist ivuxolimab. The source of these receptors is an adult with an advanced solid tumor such as melanoma, head and neck, liver or kidney cancer.

The chain recombines TRBV7-9 with TRBJ2-7; D ambiguous. This CDR3 comprises 16 residues. The germline V gene has CDR1 SEHNR and CDR2 FQNEAQ (reference sequence). Trimming shortened V by 4 bases and J by 0 bases, and 16 bases separated the two germline ends. The CDR3 protein is CASSSVKGGTSYEQYF. CDR3 nucleotide sequence: TGTGCCAGCAGCTCGGTGAAAGGCGGAACCTCCTACGAGCAGTACTTC. Supplemented by reference TRBV7-9 and TRBJ2-7, the full variable domain reads DTGVSQNPRHKITKRGQNVTFRCDPISEHNRLYWYRQTLGQGPEFLTYFQNEAQLEKSRLLSDRFSAERPKGSFSTLEIQRTEQGDSAMYLCASSSVKGGTSYEQYFGPGTRLTVT.

The CDR3 is CASSPVREGEQFF. The CDR3 DNA reads as TGTGCCAGCAGTCCAGTCAGGGAGGGTGAGCAGTTCTTC. The chain carries TRBV27 and TRBJ2-1, with TRBD2 matching 7 bases. Germline V gene lookup returns CDR1 MNHEY and CDR2 SMNVEV (reference sequence). The CDR3 loop spans 13 amino acids. Germline trimming cut 5 bases from V and 9 bases from J; bases unmatched to any gene: 7.

V is TRBV2 and J is TRBJ2-7, with D maybe TRBD2 (6 bases). Germline V gene data show CDR1 as SNHLY and CDR2 as FYNNEI. The CDR3 is 10 residues long. V was cut by 6 bases and J by 11 bases, with 11 bases left in between. CDR3 sequence: CASRSGPEYF. The CDR3 DNA reads TGTGCCAGCAGGAGCGGGCCAGAGTACTTC. The variable domain in full, with the rest retrieved from reference TRBV2 and TRBJ2-7, is EPEVTQTPSHQVTQMGQEVILRCVPISNHLYFYWYRQILGQKVEFLVSFYNNEISEKSEIFDDQFSVERPDGSNFTLKIRSTKLEDSAMYFCASRSGPEYFGPGTRLTVT.

This chain joins TRBV7-8 and TRBJ2-1; 8 bases agree with TRBD1. This CDR3 comprises 16 residues. Looked up from germline, CDR1 is SGHVS and CDR2 is FQNEAQ. With 1 base clipped from V and 7 bases from J, the junction kept 9 bases outside the gene matches. The CDR3 DNA follows: TGTGCCAGCAGCTTAGAGGACAGGGAGGTAGAAAATGAGCAGTTCTTC. Its protein is CASSLEDREVENEQFF. The variable domain in full, completed from reference TRBV7-8 and TRBJ2-1, reads GAGVSQSPRYKVAKRGQDVALRCDPISGHVSLFWYQQALGQGPEFLTYFQNEAQLDKSGLPSDRFFAERPEGSVSTLKIQRTQQEDSAVYLCASSLEDREVENEQFFGPGTRLTVL.

CDR3: CASSSTGLQPQHF. DNA of the CDR3: TGTGCCAGCAGTTCCACAGGGTTACAGCCCCAGCATTTT. The rearrangement uses TRBV27 and TRBJ1-5; tentatively, D is TRBD1 (6 bases). V was trimmed by 4 bases and J by 7 bases, leaving 11 bases between them. CDR1 is MNHEY and CDR2 is SMNVEV in the germline V gene (reference sequence). The CDR3 totals 13 residues.

The rearrangement links TRBV2 to TRBJ2-7, with 12 bases aligning to TRBD1. V dropped 10 bases and J dropped 5; count of bases not matched to a gene: 6. CDR1 is SNHLY and CDR2 is FYNNEI in the germline V gene. CDR3 size: 13 residues. CDR3 coding DNA: TGTGCCATTCCGGGACAGGGGGCGGACGAGCAGTACTTC. It specifies CAIPGQGADEQYF.

The rearrangement links TRBV2 to TRBJ2-1; 11 bases line up with TRBD2. Germline loops: CDR1 SNHLY, CDR2 FYNNEI. The length of the CDR3 is 15 residues. V shed 2 bases, J shed 10 bases, and the junction held 7 bases outside the gene matches. The CDR3 bases are TGTGCCAGCAGTGAACCTAGCGGGGGGACCGGAGAGCAGTTCTTC. It translates to CASSEPSGGTGEQFF.

The chain couples TRBV6-1 to TRBJ2-2; D ambiguous. This CDR3 comprises 13 residues. The V end lost 6 bases, the J end lost 5 bases, and 10 bases lay between the germline ends. The V gene's germline CDR1 is MNHNS and CDR2 SASEGT. DNA for the CDR3: TGTGCCAGCAGCTTACTGACGACCGGGGAGCTGTTTTTT. Translated: CASSLLTTGELFF.

The CDR3 protein is CASSVVGPTEITDTQYF. In DNA, the CDR3 is TGTGCCAGCAGCGTAGTGGGCCCGACGGAGATCACAGATACGCAGTATTTT. This sequence joins TRBV5-5 and TRBJ2-3; D gene uncertain. In germline, CDR1 is SGHKS, CDR2 YYEKEE (reference sequence). Trimming pared 4 bases from V and 2 bases from J, leaving 20 bases between. This CDR3 is 17 amino acids long.

The V call is TRBV5-6, the J call TRBJ2-3; the match to TRBD1 covers 11 bases. Unmatched junction bases numbered 3, after V lost 0 bases and J lost 0 bases. The CDR3 runs 17 residues. Germline V gene lookup returns CDR1 SGHDT and CDR2 YYEEEE. CDR3 in amino acids: CASSLGTGGSSTDTQYF. Written as DNA, the CDR3 is TGTGCCAGCAGCTTGGGGACAGGGGGCTCTAGCACAGATACGCAGTATTTT.

V usage is TRBV6-6 and J usage is TRBJ1-4; D is unclear. CDR1 is MNHNY and CDR2 is SVGAGI in the germline V gene (reference sequence). V was pared by 2 bases and J by 8 bases, with 3 bases between. This CDR3 spans 11 amino acids. Written as DNA, the CDR3 is TGTGCCAGCAGTTACGGAGAAAAACTGTTTTTT. Translation gives CASSYGEKLFF.

This chain connects TRBV19 to TRBJ2-2, with 11 bases lining up with TRBD2. The ends lost 9 bases at V and 6 bases at J; junction bases unmatched: 9. The CDR3 has 15 residues. Germline CDR1 is LNHDA and CDR2 is SQIVND (reference sequence). The DNA for the CDR3 is TGTGCCAGCTCCCTTAGCGGGGGGGCGGCCGGGGAGCTGTTTTTT. Protein: CASSLSGGAAGELFF.

This chain uses TRBV6-5 with TRBJ1-5; D is ambiguous. V was pared by 2 bases and J by 7 bases, with 12 bases between. CDR1 is MNHEY and CDR2 is SVGAGI in the germline V gene. CDR3 length: 14 residues. CDR3 sequence (DNA): TGTGCCAGCAGTTACGGTCTTACCGGCCAGCCCCAGCATTTT. This encodes CASSYGLTGQPQHF.